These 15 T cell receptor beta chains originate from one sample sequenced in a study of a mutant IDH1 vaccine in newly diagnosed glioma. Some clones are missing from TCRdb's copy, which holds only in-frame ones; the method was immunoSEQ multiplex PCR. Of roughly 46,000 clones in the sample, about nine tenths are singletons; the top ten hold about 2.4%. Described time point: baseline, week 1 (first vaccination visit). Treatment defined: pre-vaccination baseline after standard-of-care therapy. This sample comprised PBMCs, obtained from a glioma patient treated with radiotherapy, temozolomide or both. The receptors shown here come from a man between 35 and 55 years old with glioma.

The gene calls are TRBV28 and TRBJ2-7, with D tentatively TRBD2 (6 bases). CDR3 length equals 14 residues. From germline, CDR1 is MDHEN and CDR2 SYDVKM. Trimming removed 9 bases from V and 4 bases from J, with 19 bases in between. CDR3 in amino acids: CASSWASVPYEQYF. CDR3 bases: TGTGCCAGTAGCTGGGCTAGCGTTCCGTACGAGCAGTACTTC.

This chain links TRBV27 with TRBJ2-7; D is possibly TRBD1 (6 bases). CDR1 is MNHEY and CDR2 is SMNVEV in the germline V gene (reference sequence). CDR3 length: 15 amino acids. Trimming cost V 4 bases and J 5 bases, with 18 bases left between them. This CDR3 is CASSSLGAHRDEQYF. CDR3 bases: TGTGCCAGCAGTTCTTTGGGGGCCCATCGGGACGAGCAGTACTTC.

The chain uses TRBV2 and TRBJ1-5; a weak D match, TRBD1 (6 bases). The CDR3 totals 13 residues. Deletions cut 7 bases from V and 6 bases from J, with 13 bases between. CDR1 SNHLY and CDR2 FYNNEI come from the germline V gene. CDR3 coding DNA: TGTGCCAGCAACGACAGGTTAGCTCAGCCCCAGCATTTT. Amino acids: CASNDRLAQPQHF.

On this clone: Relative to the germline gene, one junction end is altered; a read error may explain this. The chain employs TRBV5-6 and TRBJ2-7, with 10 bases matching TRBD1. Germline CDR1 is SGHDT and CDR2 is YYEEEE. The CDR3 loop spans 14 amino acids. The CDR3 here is CASSDKLDRDRGLF. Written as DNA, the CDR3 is TGTGCCAGCAGCGATAAGCTAGACCGGGACAGGGGTTTATTC.

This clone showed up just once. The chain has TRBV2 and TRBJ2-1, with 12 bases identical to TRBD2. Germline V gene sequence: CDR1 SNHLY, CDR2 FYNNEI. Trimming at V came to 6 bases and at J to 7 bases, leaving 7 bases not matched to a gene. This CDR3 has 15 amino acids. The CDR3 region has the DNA TGTGCCAGCAGCGGGACTAGCGGGTTAAGAAATGAGCAGTTCTTC. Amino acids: CASSGTSGLRNEQFF.

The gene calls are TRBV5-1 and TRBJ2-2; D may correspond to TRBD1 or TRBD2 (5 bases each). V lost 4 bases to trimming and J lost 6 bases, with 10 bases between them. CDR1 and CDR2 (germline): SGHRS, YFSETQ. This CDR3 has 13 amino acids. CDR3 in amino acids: CASSKGTAGELFF. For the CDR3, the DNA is TGCGCCAGCAGCAAAGGGACGGCCGGGGAGCTGTTTTTT.

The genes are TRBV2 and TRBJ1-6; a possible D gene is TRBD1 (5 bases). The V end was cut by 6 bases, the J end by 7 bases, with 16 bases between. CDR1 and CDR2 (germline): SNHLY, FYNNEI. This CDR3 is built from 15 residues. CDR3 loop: CASRPGETPNSPLHF. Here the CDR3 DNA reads TGTGCCAGCAGGCCGGGGGAGACCCCAAATTCACCCCTCCACTTT. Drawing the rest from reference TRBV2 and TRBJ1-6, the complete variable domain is EPEVTQTPSHQVTQMGQEVILRCVPISNHLYFYWYRQILGQKVEFLVSFYNNEISEKSEIFDDQFSVERPDGSNFTLKIRSTKLEDSAMYFCASRPGETPNSPLHFGNGTRLTVT.

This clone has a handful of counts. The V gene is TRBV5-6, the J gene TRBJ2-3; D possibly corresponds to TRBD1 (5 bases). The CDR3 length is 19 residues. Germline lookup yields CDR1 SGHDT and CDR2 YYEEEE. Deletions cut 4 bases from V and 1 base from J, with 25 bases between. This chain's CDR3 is CASSPARQLWIRRTDTQYF. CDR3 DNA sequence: TGTGCCAGCAGCCCCGCTCGACAGCTGTGGATACGACGCACAGATACGCAGTATTTT.

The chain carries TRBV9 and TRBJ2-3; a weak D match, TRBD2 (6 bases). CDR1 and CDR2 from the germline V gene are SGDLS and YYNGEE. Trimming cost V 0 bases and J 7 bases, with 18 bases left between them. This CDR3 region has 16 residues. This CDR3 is CASSVGGGGRSNTQYF. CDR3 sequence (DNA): TGTGCCAGCAGCGTAGGAGGTGGTGGGAGGTCGAATACGCAGTATTTT.

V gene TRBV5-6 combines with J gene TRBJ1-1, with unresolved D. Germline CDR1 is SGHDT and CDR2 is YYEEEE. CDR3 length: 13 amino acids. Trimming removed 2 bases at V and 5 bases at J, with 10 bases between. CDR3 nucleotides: TGTGCCAGCAGCTTTACATTGCGGACTGAAGCTTTCTTT. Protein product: CASSFTLRTEAFF.

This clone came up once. CDR3 sequence reads: CASSKETGYYEQYF. CDR3 coding DNA: TGTGCCAGTAGTAAGGAAACAGGGTACTACGAGCAGTACTTC. The chain has TRBV19 and TRBJ2-7; tentatively, D is TRBD1 (6 bases). Germline assignment: CDR1 LNHDA and CDR2 SQIVND (reference sequence). This CDR3 contains 14 residues. Deletions cut 4 bases from V and 3 bases from J, with 13 bases between.

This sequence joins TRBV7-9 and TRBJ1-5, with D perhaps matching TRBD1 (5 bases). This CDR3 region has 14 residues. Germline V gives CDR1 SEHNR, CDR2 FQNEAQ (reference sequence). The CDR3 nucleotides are TGTGCAAGTCAAACCCCTCTCGGGGGGCAGCCCCAGCATTTT. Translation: CASQTPLGGQPQHF.

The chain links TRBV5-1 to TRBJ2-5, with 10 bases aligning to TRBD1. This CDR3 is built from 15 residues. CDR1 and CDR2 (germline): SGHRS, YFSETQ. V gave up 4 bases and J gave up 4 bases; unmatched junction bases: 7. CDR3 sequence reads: CASSLGQGMGETQYF. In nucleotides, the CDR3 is TGCGCCAGCAGCCTGGGACAGGGGATGGGAGAGACCCAGTACTTC.

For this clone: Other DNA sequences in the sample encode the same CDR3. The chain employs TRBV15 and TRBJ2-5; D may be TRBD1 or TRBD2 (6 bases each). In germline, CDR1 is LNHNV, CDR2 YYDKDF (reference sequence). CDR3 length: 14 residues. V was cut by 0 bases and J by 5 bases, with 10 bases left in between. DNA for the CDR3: TGTGCCACCAGCAGAGATCGGGGGCTGGAGACCCAGTACTTC. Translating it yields CATSRDRGLETQYF. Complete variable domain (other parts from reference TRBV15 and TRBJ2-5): DAMVIQNPRYQVTQFGKPVTLSCSQTLNHNVMYWYQQKSSQAPKLLFHYYDKDFNNEADTPDNFQSRRPNTSFCFLDIRSPGLGDTAMYLCATSRDRGLETQYFGPGTRLLVL.

The CDR3 DNA sequence: TGTGCCAGCAAGGAGGGAGAGGTAGCTAGCGATACGCAGTATTTT. Protein sequence: CASKEGEVASDTQYF. The chain is built from TRBV9 and TRBJ2-3; weak D call: TRBD2 (6 bases). CDR3 length equals 15 residues. Germline CDR1 reads SGDLS; CDR2 reads YYNGEE. Trimming took 6 bases from V and 6 from J, leaving 20 bases between them.